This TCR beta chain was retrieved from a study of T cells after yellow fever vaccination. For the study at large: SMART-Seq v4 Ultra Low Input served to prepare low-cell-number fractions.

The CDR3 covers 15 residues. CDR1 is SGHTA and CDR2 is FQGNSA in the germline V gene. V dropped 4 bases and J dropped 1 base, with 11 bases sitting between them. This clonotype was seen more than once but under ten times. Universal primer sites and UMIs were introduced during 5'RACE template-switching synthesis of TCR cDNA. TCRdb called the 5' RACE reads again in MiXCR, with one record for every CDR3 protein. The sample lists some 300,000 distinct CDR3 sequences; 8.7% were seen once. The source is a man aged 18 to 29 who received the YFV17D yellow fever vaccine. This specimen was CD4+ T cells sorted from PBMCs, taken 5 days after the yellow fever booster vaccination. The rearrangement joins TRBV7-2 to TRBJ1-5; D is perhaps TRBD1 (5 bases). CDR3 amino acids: CASSWGGRSNQPQHF. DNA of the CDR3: TGTGCCAGCAGCTGGGGGGGGAGGAGCAATCAGCCCCAGCATTTT.